The 29 T cell receptor beta chains presented below share a single source sample, sequenced in a study of T-cell memory formation after mild COVID-19. From the 5' RACE reads, TCRdb called clonotypes with MiXCR, one entry per CDR3 protein. The data hold roughly 110,000 distinct CDR3 sequences, with approximately 14% observed a single time. The material sequenced was PBMCs or a T cell subset sorted from them (not recorded which). Every receptor here comes from a young man who had mild COVID-19 (a few samples of this study predate the infection). Cell type and time point are not known.

The chain employs TRBV5-1 and TRBJ2-7, with 9 positions matching TRBD1. The CDR3 loop spans 13 amino acids. The germline V gene encodes CDR1 SGHRS and CDR2 YFSETQ. V was clipped by 3 bases and J by 5 bases; unmatched bases: 3. The CDR3 DNA reads as TGCGCCAGCAGCTCGACAGGGGGTAACGAGCAGTACTTC. Translation gives CASSSTGGNEQYF.

A few counts support this clonotype. The chain couples TRBV20-1 to TRBJ1-2; 10 nucleotides match TRBD1. J gave up 2 bases and V 0 bases, and 9 bases lay outside the gene matches. CDR1 is DFQATT and CDR2 is SNEGSKA in the germline V gene (reference sequence). The CDR3 is 17 residues long. The CDR3 region has the DNA TGCAGTGCTAGAGATGTGAGACAGGGGGCGCGGAACTATGGCTACACCTTC. It encodes CSARDVRQGARNYGYTF.

In its sample, this clonotype was seen a few times. This chain joins TRBV9 and TRBJ2-3; D perhaps matches TRBD2 (5 bases). There are 18 residues in the CDR3. CDR1 SGDLS and CDR2 YYNGEE come from the germline V gene. Trimming left V 5 bases short and J 5 bases short, with 27 bases between. The CDR3 coding sequence is TGTGCCAGCAGAACTCCTGGTAGGGCTAGCCCCCTGCAAGATACGCAGTATTTT. This gives the protein CASRTPGRASPLQDTQYF.

In this sample, this clonotype turned up a few times. The rearrangement joins TRBV11-1 to TRBJ2-1, with 8 bases that match TRBD1. The V and J ends lost 5 bases and 3 bases, in that order; junction bases with no gene match: 9. The germline V gene encodes CDR1 SGHAT and CDR2 FQDESV (reference sequence). The CDR3 is made up of 16 amino acids. The CDR3 sequence is CASSPLTTGVYNEQFF. CDR3 bases: TGTGCCAGCAGCCCCCTGACGACAGGGGTCTACAATGAGCAGTTCTTC. Combining the CDR3 with reference TRBV11-1 and TRBJ2-1 gives the whole variable domain EAEVAQSPRYKITEKSQAVAFWCDPISGHATLYWYRQILGQGPELLVQFQDESVVDDSQLPKDRFSAERLKGVDSTLKIQPAELGDSAMYLCASSPLTTGVYNEQFFGPGTRLTVL.

The chain links TRBV21-1 to TRBJ2-7; TRBD1, as called in the table, went unchecked against the DNA. TRBV21-1 is listed as a pseudogene. The CDR3 is made up of 13 amino acids. CDR3 nucleotide sequence: TGTGCCAGCACCCGGGACACTTACTACGAGCAGTACGTC. It specifies CASTRDTYYEQYV.

This clonotype came up many times. The chain employs TRBV7-9 and TRBJ2-3; no clear D gene. V lost 4 bases, J lost 0 bases, and 8 bases lay in between. The CDR3 length is 14 residues. The V gene's germline CDR1 is SEHNR and CDR2 FQNEAQ (reference sequence). CDR3 sequence: CASSSTPSTDTQYF. CDR3 sequence (DNA): TGTGCCAGCAGCTCGACACCTAGCACAGATACGCAGTATTTT. Using reference TRBV7-9 and TRBJ2-3 for the parts outside the CDR3, the full variable domain is DTGVSQNPRHKITKRGQNVTFRCDPISEHNRLYWYRQTLGQGPEFLTYFQNEAQLEKSRLLSDRFSAERPKGSFSTLEIQRTEQGDSAMYLCASSSTPSTDTQYFGPGTRLTVL.

This clonotype was seen repeatedly, ten times or more. The rearrangement joins TRBV6-2 or TRBV6-3 to TRBJ2-3; 8 bases map to TRBD2. Germline trimming cut 5 bases from V and 6 bases from J; bases unmatched to any gene: 7. The CDR3 has 14 residues. Per the germline V gene, CDR1 is MNHEY and CDR2 is SVGEGT. This chain's CDR3 is CASSPGLATDTQYF. The CDR3 region has the DNA TGTGCCAGCAGTCCCGGACTAGCAACCGATACGCAGTATTTT.

The rearrangement links TRBV19 to TRBJ2-1; no definite D call. The CDR3 consists of 13 residues. Trimming took 3 bases from V and 5 from J, leaving 8 bases between them. Germline CDR1 is LNHDA and CDR2 is SQIVND (reference sequence). CDR3 in DNA: TGTGCCAGTAGTATCTTCAGAAACAATGAGCAGTTCTTC. It encodes CASSIFRNNEQFF. Looking up the rest from reference TRBV19 and TRBJ2-1 gives the full variable domain: DGGITQSPKYLFRKEGQNVTLSCEQNLNHDAMYWYRQDPGQGLRLIYYSQIVNDFQKGDIAEGYSVSREKKESFPLTVTSAQKNPTAFYLCASSIFRNNEQFFGPGTRLTVL.

DNA for the CDR3: TGCAGTGCTAGGGGCGGGGACTACGAGCAGTACTTC. Residues: CSARGGDYEQYF. The chain employs TRBV20-1 and TRBJ2-7; a possible D gene is TRBD2 (6 bases). V lost 3 bases and J 3 bases, leaving 9 bases between the germline ends. Germline V lookup: CDR1 DFQATT, CDR2 SNEGSKA (reference sequence). This CDR3 contains 12 residues.

This chain joins TRBV4-3 and TRBJ2-7; possible D gene TRBD2, 6 bases. From germline, CDR1 is LGHNA and CDR2 YSLEER. The CDR3 length is 16 residues. Trimming shortened V by 0 bases and J by 0 bases, and 12 bases separated the two germline ends. CDR3: CASSQDRETASYEQYF. The CDR3 nucleotides read TGCGCCAGCAGCCAAGATCGGGAGACAGCCTCCTACGAGCAGTACTTC.

The chain is built from TRBV4-1 and TRBJ2-2, with TRBD2 as a possible D gene (7 bases). The V and J ends lost 0 bases and 7 bases respectively, with 15 bases between them. Germline V gene data show CDR1 as MGHRA and CDR2 as YSYEKL. The CDR3 sequence is 16 residues long. The CDR3 loop is CASSQDRRGPGGELFF. DNA for the CDR3: TGCGCCAGCAGCCAAGATAGGCGGGGGCCCGGCGGGGAGCTGTTTTTT.

This clonotype was seen repeatedly, ten times or more. The chain joins TRBV12-3 or TRBV12-4 to TRBJ1-2, with D possibly matching TRBD1 (5 bases). CDR3 length: 11 amino acids. V was pared by 4 bases and J by 7 bases, with 7 bases between. The CDR3 bases are TGTGCCAGCAGTTGGGGGGGTGGCTACACCTTC. Its protein product is CASSWGGGYTF.

This rearrangement joins TRBV29-1 to TRBJ2-2; D not resolved. V lost 5 bases and J 2 bases, leaving 9 bases between the germline ends. Germline assignment: CDR1 SQVTM and CDR2 ANQGSEA. CDR3 length: 13 residues. The CDR3 region has the DNA TGCAGCGTTTTCCTCGATAACACCGGGGAGCTGTTTTTT. Protein product: CSVFLDNTGELFF.

This clonotype was seen ten or more times. This rearrangement joins TRBV12-3 or TRBV12-4 to TRBJ2-7; 7 bases are a match to TRBD1. This CDR3 spans 14 amino acids. The V and J ends lost 6 bases and 3 bases, in that order; junction bases with no gene match: 8. DNA of the CDR3: TGTGCCAGCAGGTTGACGGGACAGAACTACGAGCAGTACTTC. Encoded protein: CASRLTGQNYEQYF.

This clonotype occurred a few times. The chain couples TRBV12-3 or TRBV12-4 to TRBJ1-1; D is unclear. V shed 2 bases and J shed 1 base, with 8 bases lying between them. CDR3 length equals 14 residues. DNA of the CDR3: TGTGCCAGCAGTTTAACAACAGAGAACACTGAAGCTTTCTTT. Its translation: CASSLTTENTEAFF.

V gene TRBV5-1 combines with J gene TRBJ2-1; D call uncertain. CDR1 SGHRS and CDR2 YFSETQ come from the germline V gene. V lost 4 bases to trimming and J lost 3 bases, with 14 bases between them. This CDR3 region has 15 residues. CDR3: CASSPAGSIYNEQFF. The CDR3 region has the DNA TGCGCCAGCAGCCCAGCCGGGTCCATCTACAATGAGCAGTTCTTC.

The chain combines TRBV18 with TRBJ1-1, with D perhaps matching TRBD1 (6 bases). Germline CDR1 is KGHSH and CDR2 is LQKENI. This CDR3 spans 14 amino acids. The V end lost 5 bases, the J end lost 1 base, and 11 bases lay between the germline ends. The CDR3 here is CASSEQGPNTEAFF. CDR3 in DNA: TGTGCCAGCTCAGAACAGGGTCCGAACACTGAAGCTTTCTTT.

The chain joins TRBV4-3 to TRBJ1-6; no firm D call. Germline values: CDR1 LGHNA, CDR2 YSLEER. V was trimmed by 0 bases and J by 5 bases, leaving 11 bases between them. The CDR3 is 16 amino acids. In DNA, the CDR3 is TGCGCCAGCAGCCAAGACTGGCGGAGTAATAATTCACCCCTCCACTTT. Translating it yields CASSQDWRSNNSPLHF.

The J gene is TRBJ2-3, the V gene TRBV4-1; D is possibly TRBD1 (5 bases). Germline CDR1 MGHRA, CDR2 YSYEKL. CDR3 length: 16 amino acids. The V end was cut by 5 bases, the J end by 1 base, with 16 bases between. The CDR3 spells CASSSWGRGRTDTQYF. In nucleotides, the CDR3 is TGCGCCAGCAGCTCTTGGGGAAGGGGCCGCACAGATACGCAGTATTTT.

The chain has TRBV6-5 and TRBJ2-5; 8 positions agree with TRBD2. V shed 2 bases and J 5 bases; nucleotides not matched to a gene: 19. The length of the CDR3 is 19 residues. CDR1 and CDR2 from the germline V gene are MNHEY and SVGAGI. The CDR3 DNA reads TGTGCCAGCAGTTACGGCGGGAGTCCTGGACTAGCTACGGTGGAGACCCAGTACTTC. Its translation: CASSYGGSPGLATVETQYF.

The V call is TRBV4-3, the J call TRBJ2-2; D possibly corresponds to TRBD2 (6 bases). Trimming removed 0 bases from V and 7 bases from J, with 12 bases in between. The CDR3 covers 15 residues. Looked up from germline, CDR1 is LGHNA and CDR2 is YSLEER. The chain's CDR3 is CASSQEWRGSGELFF. CDR3 in DNA: TGCGCCAGCAGCCAAGAGTGGAGGGGTAGCGGGGAGCTGTTTTTT.

V is TRBV4-2 and J is TRBJ1-1; D possibly corresponds to TRBD1 (6 bases). This CDR3 is built from 16 residues. The germline V gene has CDR1 LGHNA and CDR2 YNFKEQ. V was trimmed by 3 bases and J by 0 bases, leaving 14 bases between them. The CDR3 DNA follows: TGTGCCAGCAGCCAGAGGGCGGGACAAGTGAACACTGAAGCTTTCTTT. It is translated as CASSQRAGQVNTEAFF.

This clonotype came up a few times. The chain uses TRBV12-3 or TRBV12-4 and TRBJ2-2, with TRBD1 identical over 11 bases. The CDR3 is made up of 17 amino acids. With 3 bases clipped from V and 7 bases from J, the junction kept 10 bases outside the gene matches. DNA for the CDR3: TGTGCCAGCAGTTTCGTAGGAAGGACAGGGGGCAGCGGGGAGCTGTTTTTT. Protein: CASSFVGRTGGSGELFF.

This chain links TRBV12-3 or TRBV12-4 with TRBJ2-7, with TRBD2 matching over 9 bases. The CDR3 is 16 amino acids. Trimming took 5 bases from V and 1 from J; bases not matched to a gene: 9. CDR3 in amino acids: CASSDDLAGLSYEQYF. The DNA of the CDR3 is TGTGCCAGCAGTGATGATCTAGCGGGACTATCCTACGAGCAGTACTTC.

This clonotype has ten or more counts. This chain uses TRBV7-3 with TRBJ2-7, with 8 bases identical to TRBD1. This CDR3 spans 15 amino acids. Per germline, CDR1 SGHTA and CDR2 FQGTGA. The J segment lost 4 bases and the V segment lost 5 bases, leaving 10 bases of the junction unmatched. The CDR3 sequence: CASSRDRDRWYEQYF. The CDR3 DNA reads TGTGCCAGCAGCCGTGACCGGGACAGGTGGTACGAGCAGTACTTC.

This clonotype was counted at least ten times. CDR3 sequence reads: CASSLRDRDNEQFF. The CDR3 DNA reads TGTGCCAGCAGCTTGAGGGACAGGGACAATGAGCAGTTCTTC. The chain combines TRBV7-9 with TRBJ2-1; 9 bases are a match to TRBD1. Looked up from germline, CDR1 is SEHNR and CDR2 is FQNEAQ (reference sequence). V gave up 3 bases and J gave up 5 bases; unmatched junction bases: 2. This CDR3 region has 14 residues.

This clonotype came up a few times. This chain links TRBV4-3 with TRBJ2-3, with 10 bases matching TRBD2. This CDR3 comprises 17 residues. In germline, CDR1 is LGHNA, CDR2 YSLEER. J gave up 3 bases and V 0 bases, and 6 bases lay outside the gene matches. In DNA form, the CDR3 reads TGCGCCAGCAGCCAAGATCCGAGCGGGGGGGGTACAGATACGCAGTATTTT. This codes for CASSQDPSGGGTDTQYF.

A few counts support this clonotype. The V call is TRBV4-1, the J call TRBJ1-1; D might be TRBD1 (5 bases). The ends were cut back, 1 base at V and 6 bases at J, with 15 bases in the middle. The CDR3 is made up of 15 amino acids. The germline V gene encodes CDR1 MGHRA and CDR2 YSYEKL. CDR3 amino acids: CASSQGWGEDAEAFF. The DNA of the CDR3 is TGCGCCAGCAGCCAAGGCTGGGGGGAAGATGCTGAAGCTTTCTTT.

The V gene is TRBV29-1, the J gene TRBJ2-1; 10 bases match TRBD2. CDR3 length equals 13 residues. Trimming took 4 bases from V and 4 from J; bases not matched to a gene: 1. Germline V gene data show CDR1 as SQVTM and CDR2 as ANQGSEA. DNA of the CDR3: TGCAGCGTTGCTAGCGGGGGATACAATGAGCAGTTCTTC. Amino acid sequence: CSVASGGYNEQFF.